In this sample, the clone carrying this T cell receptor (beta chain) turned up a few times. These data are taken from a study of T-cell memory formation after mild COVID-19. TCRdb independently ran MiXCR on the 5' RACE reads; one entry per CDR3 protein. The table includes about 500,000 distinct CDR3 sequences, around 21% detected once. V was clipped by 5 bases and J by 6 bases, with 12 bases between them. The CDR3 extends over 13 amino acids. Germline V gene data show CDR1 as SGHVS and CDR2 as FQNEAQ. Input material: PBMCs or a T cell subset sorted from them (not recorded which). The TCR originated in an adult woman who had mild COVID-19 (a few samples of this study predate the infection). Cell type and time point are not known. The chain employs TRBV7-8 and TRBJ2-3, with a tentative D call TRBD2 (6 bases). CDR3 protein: CASSQGLRDTQYF. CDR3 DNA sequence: TGTGCCAGCAGCCAGGGACTCCGCGATACGCAGTATTTT.